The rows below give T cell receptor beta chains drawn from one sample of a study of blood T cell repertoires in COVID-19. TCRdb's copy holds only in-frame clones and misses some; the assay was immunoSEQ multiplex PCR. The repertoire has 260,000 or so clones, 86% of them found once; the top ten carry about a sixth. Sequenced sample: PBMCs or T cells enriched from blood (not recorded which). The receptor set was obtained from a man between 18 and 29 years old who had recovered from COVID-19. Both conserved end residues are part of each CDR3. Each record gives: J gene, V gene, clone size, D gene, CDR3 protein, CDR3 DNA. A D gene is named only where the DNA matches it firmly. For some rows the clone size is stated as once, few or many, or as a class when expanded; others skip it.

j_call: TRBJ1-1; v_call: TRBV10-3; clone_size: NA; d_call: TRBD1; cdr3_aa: CAISDRVGNTEAFF; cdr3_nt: TGTGCCATCAGCGACAGGGTGGGAAACACTGAAGCTTTCTTT
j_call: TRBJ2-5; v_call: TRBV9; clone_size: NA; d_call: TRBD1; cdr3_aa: CASSAGGAGGRETQYF; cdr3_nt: TGTGCCAGCAGCGCTGGTGGAGCAGGGGGCCGAGAGACCCAGTACTTC
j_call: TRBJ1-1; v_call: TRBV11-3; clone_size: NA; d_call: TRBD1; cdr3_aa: CASSSRGQGPPTAFF; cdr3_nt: TGTGCCAGCAGCTCTAGAGGACAGGGGCCGCCTACAGCTTTCTTT
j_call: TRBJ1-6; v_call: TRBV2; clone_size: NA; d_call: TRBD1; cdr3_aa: CASGPGGGNSPLHF; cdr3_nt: TGTGCCAGCGGACCAGGGGGAGGTAATTCACCCCTCCACTTT
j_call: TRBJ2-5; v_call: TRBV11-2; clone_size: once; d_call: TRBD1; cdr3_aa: CASGWTGRETQYF; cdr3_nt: TGTGCCAGCGGATGGACAGGCAGAGAGACCCAGTACTTC
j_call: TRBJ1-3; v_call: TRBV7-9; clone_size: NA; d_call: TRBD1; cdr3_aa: CASSAGQGPGNTIYF; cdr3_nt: TGTGCCAGCAGCGCGGGACAGGGCCCTGGAAACACCATATATTTT
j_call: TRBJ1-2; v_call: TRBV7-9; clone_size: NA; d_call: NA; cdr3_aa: CASSLAEISNYGYTF; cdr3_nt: TGTGCCAGCAGCTTAGCGGAGATATCTAACTATGGCTACACCTTC
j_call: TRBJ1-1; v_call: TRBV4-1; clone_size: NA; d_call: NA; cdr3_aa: CASSHGGTEAFF; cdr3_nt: TGCGCCAGCAGCCACGGGGGAACTGAAGCTTTCTTT
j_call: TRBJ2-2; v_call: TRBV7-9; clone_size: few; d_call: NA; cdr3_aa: CASSDSAVNTGELFF; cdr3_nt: TGTGCCAGCAGCGACTCCGCTGTGAACACCGGGGAGCTGTTTTTT
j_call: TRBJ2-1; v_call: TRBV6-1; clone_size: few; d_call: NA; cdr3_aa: CASSDIGGSYNEQFF; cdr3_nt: TGTGCCAGCAGTGACATAGGGGGCTCCTACAATGAGCAGTTCTTC
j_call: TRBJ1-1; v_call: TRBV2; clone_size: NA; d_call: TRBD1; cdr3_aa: CASSPDRVNTEAFF; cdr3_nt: TGTGCCAGCAGCCCGGACAGGGTGAACACTGAAGCTTTCTTT
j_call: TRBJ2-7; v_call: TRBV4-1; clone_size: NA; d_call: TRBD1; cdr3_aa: CASSPGQGPTYEQYF; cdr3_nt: TGCGCCAGCAGCCCGGGACAGGGGCCCACCTACGAGCAGTACTTC
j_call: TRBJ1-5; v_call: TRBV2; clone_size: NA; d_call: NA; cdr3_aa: CASRGQVNQPQHF; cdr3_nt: TGTGCCAGCAGAGGTCAGGTAAATCAGCCCCAGCATTTT
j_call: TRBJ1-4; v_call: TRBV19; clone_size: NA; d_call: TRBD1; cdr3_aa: CASSRQTGGNEKLFF; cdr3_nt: TGTGCCAGTAGTAGGCAGACAGGGGGCAATGAAAAACTGTTTTTT
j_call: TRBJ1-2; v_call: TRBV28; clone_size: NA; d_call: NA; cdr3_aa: CASRTLLQGGYTF; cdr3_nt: TGTGCCAGCAGGACCCTGCTACAGGGTGGCTACACCTTC
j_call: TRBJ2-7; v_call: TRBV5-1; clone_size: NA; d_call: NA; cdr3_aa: CASINTGYPYEQYF; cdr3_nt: TGCGCCAGCATCAACACAGGGTACCCCTACGAGCAGTACTTC
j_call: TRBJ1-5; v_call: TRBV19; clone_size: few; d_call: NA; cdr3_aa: CATRDRTNSNQPQHF; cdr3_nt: TGTGCCACCCGCGACAGAACCAATAGCAATCAGCCCCAGCATTTT
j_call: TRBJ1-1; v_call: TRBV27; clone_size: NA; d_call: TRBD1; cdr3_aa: CASSLVWQGETEAFF; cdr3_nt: TGTGCCAGCAGTTTGGTATGGCAGGGGGAAACTGAAGCTTTCTTT
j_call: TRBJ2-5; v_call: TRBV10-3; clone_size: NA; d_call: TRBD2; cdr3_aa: CAIMMREGETQYF; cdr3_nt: TGTGCCATCATGATGCGGGAGGGGGAGACCCAGTACTTC
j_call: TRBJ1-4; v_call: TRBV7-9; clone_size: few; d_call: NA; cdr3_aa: CASTPREGGEKLFF; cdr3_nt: TGTGCCAGCACCCCCCGGGAGGGGGGTGAAAAACTGTTTTTT
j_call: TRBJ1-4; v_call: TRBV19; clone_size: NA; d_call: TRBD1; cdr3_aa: CASKDRGYEKLFF; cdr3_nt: TGTGCCAGTAAGGACAGGGGGTACGAAAAACTGTTTTTT
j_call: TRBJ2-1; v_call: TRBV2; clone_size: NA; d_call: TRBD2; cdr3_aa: CASSPGLAAPRPYNEQFF; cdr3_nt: TGTGCCAGCAGTCCGGGACTAGCGGCACCGAGGCCCTACAATGAGCAGTTCTTC
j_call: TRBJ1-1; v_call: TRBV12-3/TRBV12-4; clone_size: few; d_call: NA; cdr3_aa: CASSQIASRAFF; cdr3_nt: TGTGCCAGCAGTCAAATCGCCTCGAGGGCTTTCTTT
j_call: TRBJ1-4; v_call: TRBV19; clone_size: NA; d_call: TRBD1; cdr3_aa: CASSKGQGYEKLFF; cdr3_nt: TGTGCCAGTAGTAAGGGACAGGGGTATGAAAAACTGTTTTTT
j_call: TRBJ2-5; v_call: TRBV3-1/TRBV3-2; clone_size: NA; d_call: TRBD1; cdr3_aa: CASSQDGGTGGKTQYF; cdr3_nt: TGTGCCAGCAGCCAAGATGGGGGGACAGGGGGGAAGACCCAGTACTTC
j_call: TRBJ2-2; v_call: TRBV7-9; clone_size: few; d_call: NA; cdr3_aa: CASSYREVTGELFF; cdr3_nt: TGTGCCAGCAGCTACAGGGAAGTCACCGGGGAGCTGTTTTTT
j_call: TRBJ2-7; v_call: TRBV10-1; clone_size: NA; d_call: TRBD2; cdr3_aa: CASSETSGYEQYF; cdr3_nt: TGCGCCAGCAGTGAGACTAGCGGCTACGAGCAGTACTTC
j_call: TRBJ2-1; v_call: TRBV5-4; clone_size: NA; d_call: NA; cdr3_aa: CASSLFTRNEQFF; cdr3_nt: TGTGCCAGCAGCTTGTTTACTCGGAATGAGCAGTTCTTC
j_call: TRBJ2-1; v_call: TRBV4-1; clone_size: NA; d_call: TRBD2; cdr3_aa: CASSQGFLAGGTNEQFF; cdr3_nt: TGCGCCAGCAGCCAGGGCTTTTTAGCGGGCGGAACCAATGAGCAGTTCTTC
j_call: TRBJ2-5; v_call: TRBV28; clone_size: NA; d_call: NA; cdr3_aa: CASSPLPVGSDQETQYF; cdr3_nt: TGTGCCAGCAGTCCCCTCCCGGTGGGGAGCGATCAAGAGACCCAGTACTTC
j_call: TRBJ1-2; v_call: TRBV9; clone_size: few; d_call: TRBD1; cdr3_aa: CASSQHLTGEGGYGYTF; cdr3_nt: TGTGCCAGCAGCCAACACCTAACAGGGGAAGGAGGGTATGGCTACACCTTC
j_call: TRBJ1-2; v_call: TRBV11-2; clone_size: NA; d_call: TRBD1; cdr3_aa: CASSFGTGFGYTF; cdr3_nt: TGTGCCAGCAGCTTCGGGACAGGGTTTGGCTACACCTTC
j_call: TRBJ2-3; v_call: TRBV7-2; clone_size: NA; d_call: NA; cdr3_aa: CASSPRVVITDTQYF; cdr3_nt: TGTGCCAGCAGTCCGCGCGTGGTGATCACAGATACGCAGTATTTT
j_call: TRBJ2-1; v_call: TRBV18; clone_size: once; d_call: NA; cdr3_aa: CASSPSENEQFF; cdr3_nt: TGTGCCAGCTCACCCTCGGAGAATGAGCAGTTCTTC
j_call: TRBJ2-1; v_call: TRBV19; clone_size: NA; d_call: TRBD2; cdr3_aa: CASSMDGRAYNEQFF; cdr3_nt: TGTGCCAGTAGTATGGACGGGAGGGCCTACAATGAGCAGTTCTTC
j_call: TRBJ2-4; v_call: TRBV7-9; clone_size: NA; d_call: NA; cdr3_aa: CASSSTVDKNIQYF; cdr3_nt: TGTGCCAGCAGCTCGACAGTGGACAAAAACATTCAGTACTTC
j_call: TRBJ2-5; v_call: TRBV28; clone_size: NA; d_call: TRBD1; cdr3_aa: CASSSRDSEETQYF; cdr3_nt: TGTGCCAGCAGTTCTAGGGACAGCGAAGAGACCCAGTACTTC
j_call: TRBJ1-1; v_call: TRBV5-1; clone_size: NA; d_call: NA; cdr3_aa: CASSFRRAGVAEAFF; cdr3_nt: TGCGCCAGCAGCTTCCGCAGGGCCGGTGTAGCTGAAGCTTTCTTT
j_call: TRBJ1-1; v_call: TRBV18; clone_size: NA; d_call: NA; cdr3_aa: CASSQQGGNTEAFF; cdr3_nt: TGTGCCAGCTCACAACAGGGCGGGAACACTGAAGCTTTCTTT
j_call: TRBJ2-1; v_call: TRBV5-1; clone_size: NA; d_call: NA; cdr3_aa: CASSLASLADNEQFF; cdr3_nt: TGCGCCAGCAGCTTGGCCTCCTTAGCGGACAATGAGCAGTTCTTC
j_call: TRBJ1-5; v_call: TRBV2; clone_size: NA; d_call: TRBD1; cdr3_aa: CATAGTGPNQPQHF; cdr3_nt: TGTGCCACCGCTGGGACAGGACCGAATCAGCCCCAGCATTTT
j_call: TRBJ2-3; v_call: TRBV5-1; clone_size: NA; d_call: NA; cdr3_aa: CASRGMGGTDTQYF; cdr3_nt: TGCGCCAGCAGGGGCATGGGAGGCACAGATACGCAGTATTTT
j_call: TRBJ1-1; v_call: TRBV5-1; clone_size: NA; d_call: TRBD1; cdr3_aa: CASSLASGTASGAAEAFF; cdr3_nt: TGCGCCAGCAGCTTGGCCTCCGGGACAGCCTCTGGGGCGGCTGAAGCTTTCTTT
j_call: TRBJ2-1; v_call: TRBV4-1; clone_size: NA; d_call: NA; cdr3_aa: CASSRKALANEQFF; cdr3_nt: TGCGCCAGCAGCCGTAAGGCCCTAGCGAATGAGCAGTTCTTC
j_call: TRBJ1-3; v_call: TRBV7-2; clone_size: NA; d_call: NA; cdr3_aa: CASSATTVSGNTIYF; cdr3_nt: TGTGCCAGCAGCGCTACGACAGTCTCTGGAAACACCATATATTTT
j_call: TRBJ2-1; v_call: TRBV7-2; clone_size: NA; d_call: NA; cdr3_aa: CASKNYLDNEQFF; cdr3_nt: TGTGCCAGCAAGAACTACTTGGACAATGAGCAGTTCTTC
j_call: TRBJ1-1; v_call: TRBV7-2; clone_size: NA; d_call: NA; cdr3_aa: CASSFTGNTEAFF; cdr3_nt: TGTGCCAGCAGCTTCACAGGGAACACTGAAGCTTTCTTT
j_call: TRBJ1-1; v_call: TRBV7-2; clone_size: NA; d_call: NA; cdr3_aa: CASSLLIQMNTEAFF; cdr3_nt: TGTGCCAGCAGCTTGTTAATACAGATGAACACTGAAGCTTTCTTT
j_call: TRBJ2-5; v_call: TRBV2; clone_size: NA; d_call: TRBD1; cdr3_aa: CASSERQGETQYF; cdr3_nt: TGTGCCAGCAGTGAACGACAGGGTGAGACCCAGTACTTC
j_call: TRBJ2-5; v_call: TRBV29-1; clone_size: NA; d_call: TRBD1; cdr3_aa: CSVAMDREKETQYF; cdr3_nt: TGCAGCGTAGCCATGGACAGGGAAAAAGAGACCCAGTACTTC
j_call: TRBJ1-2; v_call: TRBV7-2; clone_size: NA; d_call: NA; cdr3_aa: CASSSLGSGYGYTF; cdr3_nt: TGTGCCAGCAGCTCCTTGGGGAGTGGGTATGGCTACACCTTC
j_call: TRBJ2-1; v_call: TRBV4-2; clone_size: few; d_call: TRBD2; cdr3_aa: CASSPLASGSYNEQFF; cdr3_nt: TGTGCCAGCAGCCCCCTGGCTAGCGGGAGTTACAATGAGCAGTTCTTC
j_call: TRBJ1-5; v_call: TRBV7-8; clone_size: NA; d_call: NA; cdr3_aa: CASSLEIQVGQPQHF; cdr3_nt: TGTGCCAGCAGCTTAGAGATACAGGTGGGCCAGCCCCAGCATTTT
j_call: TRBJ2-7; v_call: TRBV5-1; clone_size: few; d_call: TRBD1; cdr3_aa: CASSYTLGQGTYEQYF; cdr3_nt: TGCGCCAGCAGCTATACCCTCGGACAGGGGACGTACGAGCAGTACTTC
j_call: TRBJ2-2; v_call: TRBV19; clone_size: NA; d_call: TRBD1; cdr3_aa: CATSDRETGELFF; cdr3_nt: TGTGCCACCTCGGACAGGGAGACCGGGGAGCTGTTTTTT
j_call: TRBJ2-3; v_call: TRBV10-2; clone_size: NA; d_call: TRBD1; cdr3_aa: CATGTGVEDTQYF; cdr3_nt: TGCGCCACTGGGACAGGGGTTGAAGATACGCAGTATTTT